Listed below are T cell receptor beta chains from one sample, sequenced in a study of blood T cell repertoires in COVID-19. Assay: immunoSEQ multiplex PCR; the TCRdb copy retains only in-frame clones and omits some. The table records over 75,000 clones, about 90% of them present only once. The material sequenced was peripheral blood. The receptors originated from a human donor with COVID-19, enrolled during active disease. The donor label of this sample is uncertain. Each CDR3 is given with its conserved first and last residue. D genes are given only for firm matches. Clone size is shown for a subset of rows, as once, few, many or a class of expanded clone.

j_call v_call d_call clone_size cdr3_nt cdr3_aa
TRBJ2-3 TRBV5-1 NA NA TGCGCCAGCAGCTTGGCCAGGGGTGGCCTCGATACGCAGTATTTT CASSLARGGLDTQYF
TRBJ2-5 TRBV5-5 NA NA TGTGCCAGCTCTGAGGAAGAGACCCAGTACTTC CASSEEETQYF
TRBJ2-7 TRBV28 NA NA TGTGCCAGCAGTTTCGCGGGGTCCTACGAGCAGTACTTC CASSFAGSYEQYF
TRBJ2-1 TRBV18 NA NA TGTGCCAGCTCACCAAGGCAACAGAGGGCGTATTACAATGAGCAGTTCTTC CASSPRQQRAYYNEQFF
TRBJ1-5 TRBV18 NA few TGTGCCAGCTCACCCGGACAGAACAATCAGCCCCAGCATTTT CASSPGQNNQPQHF
TRBJ1-2 TRBV6-6 NA NA TGTGCCAGCTCCCTCATCTTAGCCCGCAACTATGGCTACACCTTC CASSLILARNYGYTF
TRBJ1-1 TRBV12-3/TRBV12-4 NA NA TGTGCCAGCAGTCCAGGGGATCGAACTGAAGCTTTCTTT CASSPGDRTEAFF
TRBJ2-1 TRBV7-2 NA NA TGTGCCAGCAGCTTAGCGGTGAGCTCCTACAATGAGCAGTTCTTC CASSLAVSSYNEQFF
TRBJ2-7 TRBV20-1 TRBD2 NA TGCAGTGCTAGTCTCGCTAGCGGGCTTATCTCCTACGAGCAGTACTTC CSASLASGLISYEQYF
TRBJ2-1 TRBV11-2 NA NA TGTGCCAGCAGCTTAGGCGGATCCTCCTACAATGAGCAGTTCTTC CASSLGGSSYNEQFF
TRBJ1-2 TRBV5-4 NA NA TGTGCCAGCAGCTTGGGCCAGAACCTTAACTATGGCTACACCTTC CASSLGQNLNYGYTF
TRBJ2-3 TRBV27 NA NA TGTGCCAGCAGTCTTTTCGCTCAGTCAGGGGCAAAGGATACGCAGTATTTT CASSLFAQSGAKDTQYF
TRBJ2-5 TRBV3-1/TRBV3-2 TRBD2 NA TGTGCCAGCAGCCAAAGGCTAGCGGGGGGGCCCGAGACCCAGTACTTC CASSQRLAGGPETQYF
TRBJ2-3 TRBV5-1 TRBD2 NA TGCGCCAGCAGCTTGGGCGCGGGGGGGTTTAACACAGATACGCAGTATTTT CASSLGAGGFNTDTQYF
TRBJ2-1 TRBV7-6 TRBD2 NA TGTGCCAGCAGCTTAGTAGCTGCGGGAGGTTCACATGAGCAGTTCTTC CASSLVAAGGSHEQFF
TRBJ1-4 TRBV3-1/TRBV3-2 TRBD1 NA TGTGCCAGCAGCCACCAAGCACAGGGGTATGAAAAACTGTTTTTT CASSHQAQGYEKLFF
TRBJ1-5 TRBV15 NA NA TGTGCCACCAGCAGAGGAAGGGGCAGGGTGAGAGGTCAGCCCCAGCATTTT CATSRGRGRVRGQPQHF
TRBJ2-7 TRBV3-1/TRBV3-2 NA NA TGTGCCAGCAGCCACCTCTTTGGGGGGGCATCGTACGAGCAGTACTTC CASSHLFGGASYEQYF
TRBJ2-5 TRBV19 NA NA TGTGCCAGTAGTATCGGCGGGCAAGAGACCCAGTACTTC CASSIGGQETQYF
TRBJ1-1 TRBV28 NA NA TGTGCCAGCAGTCCCCCGGCTTTCTTT CASSPPAFF
TRBJ1-1 TRBV6-5 NA NA TGTGCCAGCAGTACCCAGGCGGGGACTGAAGCTTTCTTT CASSTQAGTEAFF
TRBJ2-5 TRBV7-3 TRBD1 NA TGTGCCAGCAGCCAGACAGGGAGAGAGACCCAGTACTTC CASSQTGRETQYF
TRBJ1-1 TRBV5-1 TRBD1 NA TGCGCCAGCAGCCTCTACAGGGGGCAGAACACTGAAGCTTTCTTT CASSLYRGQNTEAFF
TRBJ2-7 TRBV7-9 NA few TGTGCCAGCAGCCCAACAACAGGGAGCCGACAGTACTTC CASSPTTGSRQYF
TRBJ2-1 TRBV10-1 TRBD2 NA TGCGCCAGCAGTGACGCGGGACTAGCGGGGTACAATGAGCAGTTCTTC CASSDAGLAGYNEQFF
TRBJ1-2 TRBV6-5 TRBD1 NA TGTGCCAGCAGTAGGGGGCTAGACTATGGCTACACCTTC CASSRGLDYGYTF
TRBJ1-5 TRBV21-1 NA NA TGTGCCAGCAGCAACTGGCCAGGGAATCAGCCCCAGCATTTT CASSNWPGNQPQHF
TRBJ2-7 TRBV25-1 TRBD1 NA TGTGCCAGCAGTGAGGGGCGGACAGGGGCCTACGAGCAGTACTTC CASSEGRTGAYEQYF
TRBJ2-7 TRBV6-5 NA NA TGTGCCAGCTCCGGACTATCCTACGAGCAGTACTTC CASSGLSYEQYF
TRBJ2-6 TRBV11-3 NA NA TGTGCCAGTCGGAGCTCTGGGGCCAACGTCCTGACTTTC CASRSSGANVLTF
TRBJ2-7 TRBV11-3 NA NA TGTGCCAGCAGCTTGATGGCAGGTAAAAGCTCCTACGAGCAGTACTTC CASSLMAGKSSYEQYF
TRBJ2-7 TRBV5-1 NA NA TGCGCCAGCAGCCCGGACGGACAGCCACACTACGAGCAGTACTTC CASSPDGQPHYEQYF
TRBJ2-5 TRBV28 TRBD1 NA TGTGCCAGCAGTTTCGGGGACAGGCAAGAGACCCAGTACTTC CASSFGDRQETQYF
TRBJ2-3 TRBV12-3/TRBV12-4 NA NA TGTGCCAGCAGCCCGTCTAGGGGGACGCAGTATTTT CASSPSRGTQYF
TRBJ1-1 TRBV5-1 NA NA TGCGCCAGCAGCTATAAAACGGGTGGGAACACTGAAGCTTTCTTT CASSYKTGGNTEAFF
TRBJ1-3 TRBV5-1 TRBD1 NA TGCGCCAGCAGCCCGATGACAGGGGGATTCGGAAACACCATATATTTT CASSPMTGGFGNTIYF
TRBJ1-2 TRBV25-1 NA NA TGTGCCAGCAGTGAACCGGGGCAGGGAGGCTATGGCTACACCTTC CASSEPGQGGYGYTF
TRBJ1-6 TRBV15 NA NA TGTGCCACCAGCAGAGATTTACAGAAACATAATTCACCCCTCCACTTT CATSRDLQKHNSPLHF
TRBJ1-2 TRBV12-3/TRBV12-4 NA NA TGTGCCAGCAGTTTAGTTTCCAGGCTTGGCTACACCTTC CASSLVSRLGYTF
TRBJ1-2 TRBV6-2/TRBV6-3 NA once TGTGCCAGCAGTTACGGGCCGGATAACTATGGCTACACCTTC CASSYGPDNYGYTF
TRBJ1-1 TRBV6-4 NA NA TGTGCCAGCAGTGCCTCGATGTGGGAGACTGAAGCTTTCTTT CASSASMWETEAFF
TRBJ1-2 TRBV9 NA NA TGTGCCAGCACCGAGACAGGTGACGGCTATGGCTACACCTTC CASTETGDGYGYTF
TRBJ1-5 TRBV9 TRBD1 NA TGTGCCAGCAGCGTTTCCGGGACAGATGATCAGCCCCAGCATTTT CASSVSGTDDQPQHF
TRBJ1-2 TRBV2 NA NA TGTGCCAGCAGTGTCGACAGAACTAACTATGGCTACACCTTC CASSVDRTNYGYTF
TRBJ1-1 TRBV6-5 NA once TGTGCCAGCAGCAAACAGGGTTTTAACACTGAAGCTTTCTTT CASSKQGFNTEAFF
TRBJ1-2 TRBV25-1 NA NA TGTGCCAGCACTGCCCAGGGATCCGGCTACACCTTC CASTAQGSGYTF
TRBJ2-1 TRBV24-1 NA NA TGTGCCACCAGCTCATCAGGGGCGAGCTCCTACAATGAGCAGTTCTTC CATSSSGASSYNEQFF
TRBJ1-2 TRBV11-3 NA NA TGTGCCAGCAGCTTAAGGGGACTTGGTGGCTACACCTTC CASSLRGLGGYTF
TRBJ1-5 TRBV6-6 TRBD1 NA TGTGCCAGCAGCAACGACAGGGGGTACAGCAATCAGCCCCAGCATTTT CASSNDRGYSNQPQHF
TRBJ2-7 TRBV6-6 TRBD2 NA TGTGCCAGCAGTTCCGGACTAGCGGGGACTACGAGGCAGTACTTC CASSSGLAGTTRQYF